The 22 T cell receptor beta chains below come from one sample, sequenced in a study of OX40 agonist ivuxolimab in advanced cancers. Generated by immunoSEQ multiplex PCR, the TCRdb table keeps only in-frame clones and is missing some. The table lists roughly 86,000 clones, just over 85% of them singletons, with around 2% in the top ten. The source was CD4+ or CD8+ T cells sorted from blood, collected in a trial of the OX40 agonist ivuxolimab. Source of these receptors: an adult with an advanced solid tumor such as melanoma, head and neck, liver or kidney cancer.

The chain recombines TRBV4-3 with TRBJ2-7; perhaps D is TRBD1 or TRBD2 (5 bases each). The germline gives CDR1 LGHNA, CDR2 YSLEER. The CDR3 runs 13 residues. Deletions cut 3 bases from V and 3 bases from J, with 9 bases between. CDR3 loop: CASSHRGGYEQYF. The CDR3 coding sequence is TGCGCCAGCAGCCATCGTGGGGGCTACGAGCAGTACTTC.

This chain's CDR3 is CASSLIGGPDTQYF. For the CDR3, the DNA is TGTGCCAGCAGCTTAATCGGGGGGCCAGATACGCAGTATTTT. The J gene is TRBJ2-3, the V gene TRBV7-2; D possibly corresponds to TRBD2 (7 bases). V lost 2 bases to trimming and J lost 4 bases, with 10 bases between them. The germline V gene has CDR1 SGHTA and CDR2 FQGNSA. There are 14 residues in the CDR3.

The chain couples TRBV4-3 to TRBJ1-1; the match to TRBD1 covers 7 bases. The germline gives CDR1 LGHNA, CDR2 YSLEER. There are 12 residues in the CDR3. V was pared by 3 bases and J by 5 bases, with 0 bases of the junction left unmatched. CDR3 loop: CASSHRGTEAFF. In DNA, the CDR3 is TGCGCCAGCAGCCACAGGGGGACTGAAGCTTTCTTT.

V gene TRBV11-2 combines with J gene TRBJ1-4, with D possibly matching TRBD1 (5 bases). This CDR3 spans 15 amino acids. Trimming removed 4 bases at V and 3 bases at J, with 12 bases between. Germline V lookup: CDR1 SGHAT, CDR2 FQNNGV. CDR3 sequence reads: CASSSWDVPNEKLFF. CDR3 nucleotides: TGTGCCAGCAGCTCCTGGGACGTCCCTAATGAAAAACTGTTTTTT.

This chain's CDR3 is CASSQDPRGFNEQYF. DNA of the CDR3: TGCGCCAGCAGCCAAGATCCACGGGGATTCAACGAGCAGTACTTC. The chain joins TRBV4-1 to TRBJ2-7, with D perhaps TRBD2 (5 bases). The CDR3 length is 15 residues. V shed 0 bases and J shed 5 bases, with 14 bases lying between them. Per the germline V gene, CDR1 is MGHRA and CDR2 is YSYEKL.

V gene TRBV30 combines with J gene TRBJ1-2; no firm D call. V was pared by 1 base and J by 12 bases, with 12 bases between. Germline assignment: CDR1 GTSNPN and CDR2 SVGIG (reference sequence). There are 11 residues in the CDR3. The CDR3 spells CAWSEAGSHTF. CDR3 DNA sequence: TGTGCCTGGAGTGAAGCCGGCAGTCACACCTTC. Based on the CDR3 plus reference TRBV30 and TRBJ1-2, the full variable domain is SQTIHQWPATLVQPVGSPLSLECTVEGTSNPNLYWYRQAAGRGLQLLFYSVGIGQISSEVPQNLSASRPQDRQFILSSKKLLLSDSGFYLCAWSEAGSHTFGSGTRLTVV.

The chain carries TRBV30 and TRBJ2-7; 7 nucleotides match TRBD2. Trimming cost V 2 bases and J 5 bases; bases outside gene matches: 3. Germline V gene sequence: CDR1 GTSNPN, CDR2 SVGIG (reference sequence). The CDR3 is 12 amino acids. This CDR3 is CAWSRRGDEQYF. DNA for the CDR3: TGTGCCTGGAGTCGTCGGGGGGACGAGCAGTACTTC.

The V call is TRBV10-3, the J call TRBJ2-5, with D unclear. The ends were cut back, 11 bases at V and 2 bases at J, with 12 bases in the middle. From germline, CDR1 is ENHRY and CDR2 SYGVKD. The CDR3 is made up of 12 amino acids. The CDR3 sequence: CASGSWQETQYF. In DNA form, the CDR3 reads TGTGCCTCCGGCAGTTGGCAAGAGACCCAGTACTTC.

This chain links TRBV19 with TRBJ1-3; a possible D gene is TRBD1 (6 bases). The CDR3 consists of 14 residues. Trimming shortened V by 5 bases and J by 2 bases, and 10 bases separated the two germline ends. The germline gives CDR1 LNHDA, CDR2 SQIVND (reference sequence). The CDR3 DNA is TGTGCCAGTAGTTTGCGGACAGCTGGAAACACCATATATTTT. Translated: CASSLRTAGNTIYF.

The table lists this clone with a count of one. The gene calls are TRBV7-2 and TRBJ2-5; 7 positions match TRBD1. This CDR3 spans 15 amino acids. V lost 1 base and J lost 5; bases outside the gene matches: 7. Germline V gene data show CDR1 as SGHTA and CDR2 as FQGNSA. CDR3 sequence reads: CASSLEKGARETQYF. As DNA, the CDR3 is TGTGCCAGCAGCTTAGAGAAGGGGGCGAGGGAGACCCAGTACTTC.

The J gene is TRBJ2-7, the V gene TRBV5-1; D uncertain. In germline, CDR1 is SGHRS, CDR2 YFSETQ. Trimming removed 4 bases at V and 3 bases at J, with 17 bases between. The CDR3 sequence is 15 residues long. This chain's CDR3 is CASSLQPGGSYEQYF. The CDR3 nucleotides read TGCGCCAGCAGCCTCCAGCCAGGCGGAAGCTACGAGCAGTACTTC.

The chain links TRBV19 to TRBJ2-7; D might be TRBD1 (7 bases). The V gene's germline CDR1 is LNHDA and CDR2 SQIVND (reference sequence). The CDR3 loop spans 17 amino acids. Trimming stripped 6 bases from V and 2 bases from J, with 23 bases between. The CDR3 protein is CASRYSPTTGEAYEQYF. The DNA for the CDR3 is TGTGCCAGTAGATACTCCCCCACTACAGGGGAGGCCTACGAGCAGTACTTC. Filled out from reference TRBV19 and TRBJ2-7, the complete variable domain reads DGGITQSPKYLFRKEGQNVTLSCEQNLNHDAMYWYRQDPGQGLRLIYYSQIVNDFQKGDIAEGYSVSREKKESFPLTVTSAQKNPTAFYLCASRYSPTTGEAYEQYFGPGTRLTVT.

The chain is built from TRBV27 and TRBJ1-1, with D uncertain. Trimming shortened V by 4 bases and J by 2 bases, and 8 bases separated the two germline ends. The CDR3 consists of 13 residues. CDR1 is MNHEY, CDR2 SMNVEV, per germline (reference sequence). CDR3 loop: CASSSVTNTEAFF. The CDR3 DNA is TGTGCCAGCAGTTCAGTGACAAACACTGAAGCTTTCTTT.

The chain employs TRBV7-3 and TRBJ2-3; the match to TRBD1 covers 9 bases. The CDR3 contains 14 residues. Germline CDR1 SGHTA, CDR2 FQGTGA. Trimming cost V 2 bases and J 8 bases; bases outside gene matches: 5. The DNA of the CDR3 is TGTGCCAGCAGCTTATTGGACAGGGGAGTTACGCAGTATTTT. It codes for CASSLLDRGVTQYF.

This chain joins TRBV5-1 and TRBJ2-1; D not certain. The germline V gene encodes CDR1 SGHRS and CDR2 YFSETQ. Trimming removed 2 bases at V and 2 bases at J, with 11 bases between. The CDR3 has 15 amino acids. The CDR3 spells CASSLNPATYNEQFF. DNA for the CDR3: TGCGCCAGCAGCTTAAATCCCGCAACCTACAATGAGCAGTTCTTC.

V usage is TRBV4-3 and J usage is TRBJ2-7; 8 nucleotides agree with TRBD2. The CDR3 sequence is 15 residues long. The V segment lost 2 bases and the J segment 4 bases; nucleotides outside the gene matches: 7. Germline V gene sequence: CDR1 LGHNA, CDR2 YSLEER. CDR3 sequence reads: CASSQRNSGTYEQYF. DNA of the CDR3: TGCGCCAGCAGCCAAAGGAATAGCGGGACTTACGAGCAGTACTTC.

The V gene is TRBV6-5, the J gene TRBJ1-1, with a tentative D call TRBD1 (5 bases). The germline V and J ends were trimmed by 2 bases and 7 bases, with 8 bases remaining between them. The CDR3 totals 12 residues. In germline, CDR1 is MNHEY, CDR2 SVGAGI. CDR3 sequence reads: CASSYRDGEAFF. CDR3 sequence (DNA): TGTGCCAGCAGTTACCGGGACGGTGAAGCTTTCTTT.

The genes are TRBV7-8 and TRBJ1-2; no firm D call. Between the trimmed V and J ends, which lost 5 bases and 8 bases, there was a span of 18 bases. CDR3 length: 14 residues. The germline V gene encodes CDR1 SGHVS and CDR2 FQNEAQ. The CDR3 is CASSPGRFGEGYTF. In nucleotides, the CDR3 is TGTGCCAGCAGCCCGGGAAGGTTCGGGGAAGGCTACACCTTC.

CDR3 DNA: TGCGCCAGCAGCGTTGAAGGGACGGGAGGCTACACCTTC. This translates into CASSVEGTGGYTF. This chain uses TRBV5-1 with TRBJ1-2, with D possibly being TRBD1 (5 bases). V was cut by 4 bases and J by 8 bases, with 15 bases left in between. Germline CDR1 is SGHRS and CDR2 is YFSETQ. CDR3 length equals 13 residues. Drawing the rest from reference TRBV5-1 and TRBJ1-2, the complete variable domain is KAGVTQTPRYLIKTRGQQVTLSCSPISGHRSVSWYQQTPGQGLQFLFEYFSETQRNKGNFPGRFSGRQFSNSRSEMNVSTLELGDSALYLCASSVEGTGGYTFGSGTRLTVV.

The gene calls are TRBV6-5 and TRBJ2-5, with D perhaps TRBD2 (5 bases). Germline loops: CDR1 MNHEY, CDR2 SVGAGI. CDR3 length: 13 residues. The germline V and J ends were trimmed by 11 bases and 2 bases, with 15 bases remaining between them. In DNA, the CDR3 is TGTGCCTCCAGGAGGAAGTTACAAGAGACCCAGTACTTC. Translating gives CASRRKLQETQYF.

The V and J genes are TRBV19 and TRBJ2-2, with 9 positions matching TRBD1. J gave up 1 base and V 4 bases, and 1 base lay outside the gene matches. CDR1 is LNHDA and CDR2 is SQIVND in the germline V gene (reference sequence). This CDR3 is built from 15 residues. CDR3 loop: CASSTGQGNTGELFF. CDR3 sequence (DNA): TGTGCCAGTAGTACGGGACAGGGGAACACCGGGGAGCTGTTTTTT.

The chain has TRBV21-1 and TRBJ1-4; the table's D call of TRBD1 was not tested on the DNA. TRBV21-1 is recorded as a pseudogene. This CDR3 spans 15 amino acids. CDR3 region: CASSITGTTNEKLFF. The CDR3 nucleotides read TGTGCCAGCAGCATTACAGGGACAACTAATGAAAAACTGTTTTTT.